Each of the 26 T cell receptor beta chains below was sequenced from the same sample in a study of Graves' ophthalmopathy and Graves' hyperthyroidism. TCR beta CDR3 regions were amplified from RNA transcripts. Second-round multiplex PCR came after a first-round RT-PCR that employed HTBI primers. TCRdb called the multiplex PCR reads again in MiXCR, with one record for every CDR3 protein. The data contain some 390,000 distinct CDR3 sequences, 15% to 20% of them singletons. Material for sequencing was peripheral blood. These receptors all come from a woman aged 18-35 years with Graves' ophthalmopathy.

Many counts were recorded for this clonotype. CDR3 sequence reads: CASSLKTLGHGYTF. CDR3 DNA: TGTGCCAGCAGCCTGAAGACACTGGGGCATGGCTACACCTTC. The chain couples TRBV7-9 to TRBJ1-2; perhaps TRBD1 as D (5 bases). This CDR3 contains 14 residues. Per germline, CDR1 SEHNR and CDR2 FQNEAQ (reference sequence). Trimming pared 5 bases from V and 6 bases from J, leaving 16 bases between.

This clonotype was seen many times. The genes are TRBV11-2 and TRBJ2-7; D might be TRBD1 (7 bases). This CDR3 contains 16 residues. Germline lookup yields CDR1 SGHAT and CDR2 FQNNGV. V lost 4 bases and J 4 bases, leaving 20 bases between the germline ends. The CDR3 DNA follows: TGTGCCAGCAGCTCGATCCAGACAGGGAGGTTATACGAGCAGTACTTC. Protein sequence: CASSSIQTGRLYEQYF.

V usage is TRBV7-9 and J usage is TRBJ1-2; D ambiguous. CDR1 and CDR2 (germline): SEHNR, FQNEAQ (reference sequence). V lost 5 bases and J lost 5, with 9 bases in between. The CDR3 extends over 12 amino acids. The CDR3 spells CASSPALYGYTF. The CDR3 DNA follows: TGTGCCAGCAGCCCGGCGCTGTATGGCTACACCTTC.

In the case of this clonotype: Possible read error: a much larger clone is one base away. The CDR3 sequence: CASSHRCYANQPQHF. CDR3 DNA: TGTGCCAGCAGCCACAGGTGTTACGCAAATCAGCCCCAGCATTTT. This sequence joins TRBV7-8 and TRBJ1-5, with D tentatively TRBD1 (5 bases). The CDR3 is made up of 15 amino acids. Trimming took off 5 bases at V and 4 bases at J, with 15 bases between the two ends. Per the germline V gene, CDR1 is SGHVS and CDR2 is FQNEAQ.

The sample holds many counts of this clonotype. CDR3 sequence: CASSSGADLETQYF. In DNA, the CDR3 is TGTGCCAGCAGCAGCGGGGCGGATTTGGAGACCCAGTACTTC. The chain recombines TRBV6-5 with TRBJ2-5; 7 positions agree with TRBD2. V trimming: 6 bases; J trimming: 5 bases; junction bases outside the gene matches: 9. Germline V gene lookup returns CDR1 MNHEY and CDR2 SVGAGI. The CDR3 loop spans 14 amino acids.

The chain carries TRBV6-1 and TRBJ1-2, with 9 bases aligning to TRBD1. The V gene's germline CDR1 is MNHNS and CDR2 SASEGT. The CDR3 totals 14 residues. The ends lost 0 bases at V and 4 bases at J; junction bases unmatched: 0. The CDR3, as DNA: TGTGCCAGCAGTGAAGCGACAGGGGGCTATGGCTACACCTTC. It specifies CASSEATGGYGYTF.

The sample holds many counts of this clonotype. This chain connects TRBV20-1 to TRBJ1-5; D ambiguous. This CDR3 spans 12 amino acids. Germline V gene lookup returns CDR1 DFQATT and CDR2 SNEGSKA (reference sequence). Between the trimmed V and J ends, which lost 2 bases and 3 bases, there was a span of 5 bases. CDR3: CSARLNNQPQHF. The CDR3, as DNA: TGCAGTGCTAGACTTAACAATCAGCCCCAGCATTTT.

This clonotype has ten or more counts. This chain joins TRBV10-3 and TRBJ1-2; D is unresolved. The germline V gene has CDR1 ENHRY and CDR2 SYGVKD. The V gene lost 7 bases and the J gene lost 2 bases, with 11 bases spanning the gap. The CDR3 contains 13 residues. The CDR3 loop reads CAIKGLANYGYTF. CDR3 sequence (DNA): TGTGCCATCAAAGGCCTGGCCAACTATGGCTACACCTTC.

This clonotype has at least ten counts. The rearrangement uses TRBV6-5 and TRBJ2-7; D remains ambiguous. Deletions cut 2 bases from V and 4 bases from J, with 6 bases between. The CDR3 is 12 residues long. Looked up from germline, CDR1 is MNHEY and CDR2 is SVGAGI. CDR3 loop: CASSYGQYEQYF. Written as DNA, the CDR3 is TGTGCCAGCAGTTACGGGCAGTACGAGCAGTACTTC.

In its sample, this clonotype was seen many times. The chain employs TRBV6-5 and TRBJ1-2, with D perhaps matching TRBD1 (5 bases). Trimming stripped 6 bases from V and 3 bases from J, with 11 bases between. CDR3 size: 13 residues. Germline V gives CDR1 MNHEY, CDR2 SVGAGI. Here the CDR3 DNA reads TGTGCCAGCAGAGGTCAGGGAGACTATGGCTACACCTTC. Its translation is CASRGQGDYGYTF.

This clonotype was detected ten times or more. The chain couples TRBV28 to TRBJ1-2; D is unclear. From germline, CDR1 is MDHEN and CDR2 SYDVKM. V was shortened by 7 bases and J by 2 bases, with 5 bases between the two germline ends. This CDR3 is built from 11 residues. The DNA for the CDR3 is TGTGCCAGCAATGGGAACTATGGCTACACCTTC. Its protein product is CASNGNYGYTF.

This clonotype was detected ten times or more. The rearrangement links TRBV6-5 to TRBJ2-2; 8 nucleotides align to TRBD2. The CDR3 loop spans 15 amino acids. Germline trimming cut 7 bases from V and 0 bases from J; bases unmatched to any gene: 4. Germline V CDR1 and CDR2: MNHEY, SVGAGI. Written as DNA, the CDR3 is TGTGCCAGCAATAGCGGGACCGCGAACACCGGGGAGCTGTTTTTT. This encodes CASNSGTANTGELFF.

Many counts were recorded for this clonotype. The CDR3 reads CASSYVTYEQYF. In DNA form, the CDR3 reads TGTGCCAGCAGCTATGTAACCTACGAGCAGTACTTC. The rearrangement links TRBV7-2 to TRBJ2-7; D ambiguous. The CDR3 consists of 12 residues. Germline loops: CDR1 SGHTA, CDR2 FQGNSA. Trimming took off 4 bases at V and 2 bases at J, with 6 bases between the two ends.

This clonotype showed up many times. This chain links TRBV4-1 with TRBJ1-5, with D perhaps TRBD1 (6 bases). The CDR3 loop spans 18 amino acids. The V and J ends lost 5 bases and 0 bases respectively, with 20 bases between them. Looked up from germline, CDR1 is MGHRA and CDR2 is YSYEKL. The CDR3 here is CASSTGVDSSISNQPQHF. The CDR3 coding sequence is TGCGCCAGCAGCACCGGGGTGGACAGCTCTATTAGCAATCAGCCCCAGCATTTT.

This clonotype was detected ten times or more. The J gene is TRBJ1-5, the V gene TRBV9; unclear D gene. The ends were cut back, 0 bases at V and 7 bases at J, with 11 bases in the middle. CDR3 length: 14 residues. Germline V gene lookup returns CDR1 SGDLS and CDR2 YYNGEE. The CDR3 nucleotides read TGTGCCAGCAGCGTAGTTGGGAGCTGGCAGCCCCAGCATTTT. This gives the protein CASSVVGSWQPQHF.

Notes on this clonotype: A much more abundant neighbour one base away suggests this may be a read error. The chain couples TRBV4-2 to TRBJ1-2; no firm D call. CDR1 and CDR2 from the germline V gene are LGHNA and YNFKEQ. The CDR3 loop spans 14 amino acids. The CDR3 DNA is TGTGCCAGCAGCCAAGAGGGGAAGAACTATTGCTACACCTTC. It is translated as CASSQEGKNYCYTF.

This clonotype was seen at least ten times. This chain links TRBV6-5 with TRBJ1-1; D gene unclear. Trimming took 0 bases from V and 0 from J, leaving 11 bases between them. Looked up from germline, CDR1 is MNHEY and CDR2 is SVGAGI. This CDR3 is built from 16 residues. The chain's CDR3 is CASSYSRDIMNTEAFF. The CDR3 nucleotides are TGTGCCAGCAGTTACTCGAGGGATATCATGAACACTGAAGCTTTCTTT.

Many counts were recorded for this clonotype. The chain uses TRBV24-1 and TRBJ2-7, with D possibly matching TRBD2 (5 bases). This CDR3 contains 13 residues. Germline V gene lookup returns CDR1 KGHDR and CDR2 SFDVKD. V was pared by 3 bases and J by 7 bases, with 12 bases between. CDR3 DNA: TGTGCCACCAGTGATCTTAACACGGGGGAGCAGTACTTC. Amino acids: CATSDLNTGEQYF.

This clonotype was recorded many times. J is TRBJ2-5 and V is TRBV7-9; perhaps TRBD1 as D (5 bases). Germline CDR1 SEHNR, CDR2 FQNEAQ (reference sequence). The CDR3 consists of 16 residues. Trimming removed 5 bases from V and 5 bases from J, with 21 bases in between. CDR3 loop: CASSPQRLGVGETQYF. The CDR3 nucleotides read TGTGCCAGCAGCCCCCAGCGCTTAGGGGTCGGGGAGACCCAGTACTTC.

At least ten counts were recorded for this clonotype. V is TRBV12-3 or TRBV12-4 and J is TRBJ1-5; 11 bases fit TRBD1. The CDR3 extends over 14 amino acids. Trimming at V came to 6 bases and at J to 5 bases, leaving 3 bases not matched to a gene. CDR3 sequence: CASRGTGGDQPQHF. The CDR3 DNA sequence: TGTGCCAGCAGAGGGACAGGGGGGGATCAGCCCCAGCATTTT.

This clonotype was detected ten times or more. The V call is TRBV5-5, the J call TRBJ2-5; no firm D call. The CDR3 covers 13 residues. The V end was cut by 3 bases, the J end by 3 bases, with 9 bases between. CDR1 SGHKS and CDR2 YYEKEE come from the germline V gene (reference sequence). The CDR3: CASSWGLKETQYF. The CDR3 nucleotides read TGTGCCAGCAGCTGGGGTCTGAAAGAGACCCAGTACTTC. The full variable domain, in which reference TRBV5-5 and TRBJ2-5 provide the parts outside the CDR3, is DAGVTQSPTHLIKTRGQQVTLRCSPISGHKSVSWYQQVLGQGPQFIFQYYEKEERGRGNFPDRFSARQFPNYSSELNVNALLLGDSALYLCASSWGLKETQYFGPGTRLLVL.

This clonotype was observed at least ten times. CDR3 loop: CAWSAGQGPQETQYF. CDR3 DNA: TGTGCCTGGAGTGCAGGACAGGGGCCCCAAGAGACCCAGTACTTC. The chain employs TRBV30 and TRBJ2-5, with 9 bases aligning to TRBD1. CDR3 length equals 15 residues. V shed 1 base and J 1 base; nucleotides not matched to a gene: 4. Germline CDR1 GTSNPN, CDR2 SVGIG (reference sequence). Based on the CDR3 plus reference TRBV30 and TRBJ2-5, the full variable domain is SQTIHQWPATLVQPVGSPLSLECTVEGTSNPNLYWYRQAAGRGLQLLFYSVGIGQISSEVPQNLSASRPQDRQFILSSKKLLLSDSGFYLCAWSAGQGPQETQYFGPGTRLLVL.

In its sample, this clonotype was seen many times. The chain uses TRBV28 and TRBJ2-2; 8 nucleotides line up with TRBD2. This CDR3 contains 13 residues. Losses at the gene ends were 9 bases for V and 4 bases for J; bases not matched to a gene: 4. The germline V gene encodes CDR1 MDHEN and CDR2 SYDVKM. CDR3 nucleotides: TGTGCCAGTCTAGCGGGTGGCACCGGGGAGCTGTTTTTT. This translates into CASLAGGTGELFF.

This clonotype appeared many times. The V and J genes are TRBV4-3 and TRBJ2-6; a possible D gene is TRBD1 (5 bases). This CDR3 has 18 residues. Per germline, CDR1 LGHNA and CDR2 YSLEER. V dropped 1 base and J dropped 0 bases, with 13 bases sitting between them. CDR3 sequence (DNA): TGCGCCAGCAGCCAAGGGGGCAGGGCACACTCTGGGGCCAACGTCCTGACTTTC. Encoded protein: CASSQGGRAHSGANVLTF.

CDR3 nucleotides: TGTGCCAGCAGTAACATCCAGCGGGCCTACGAGCAGTACTTC. Its translation is CASSNIQRAYEQYF. V gene TRBV12-3 or TRBV12-4 combines with J gene TRBJ2-7; maybe TRBD2 (6 bases). V lost 5 bases to trimming and J lost 2 bases, with 13 bases between them. This CDR3 is built from 14 residues.

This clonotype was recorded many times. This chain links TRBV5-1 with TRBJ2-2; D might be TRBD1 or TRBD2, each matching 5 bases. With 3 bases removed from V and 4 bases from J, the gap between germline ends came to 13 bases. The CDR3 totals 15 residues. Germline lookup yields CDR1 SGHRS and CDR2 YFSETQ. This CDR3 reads CASSWQGRITGELFF. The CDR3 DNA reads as TGCGCCAGCAGCTGGCAGGGACGGATCACCGGGGAGCTGTTTTTT.